The T cell receptor beta chain under discussion was sequenced for a study of control samples from healthy donors and cancer patients. This CDR3 region has 16 residues. Germline V gives CDR1 SGHRS, CDR2 YFSETQ. V was clipped by 4 bases and J by 7 bases; unmatched bases: 10. Comments on this clone: Other DNA sequences in this sample translate to the same CDR3.

Clones were sequenced by immunoSEQ multiplex PCR, and TCRdb holds only the in-frame ones, with some missing. The repertoire holds tens of thousands of clones, 88% seen once, with approximately 15% in the top ten. The V and J genes are TRBV5-1 and TRBJ1-4, with TRBD1 matching over 10 bases. This clonotype was sampled from a woman aged 70 to 79 in good health. Sequenced input: blood. CDR3 amino acids: CASSKDWTGGGEKLFF. Here the CDR3 DNA reads TGCGCCAGCAGCAAAGATTGGACAGGGGGTGGTGAAAAACTGTTTTTT.